Following are 28 T cell receptor beta chains from one sample sequenced in a study of cytomegalovirus exposure and HLA in healthy donors. PCR employed 60 Vbeta and 13 Jbeta primers. Assay: immunoSEQ multiplex PCR; the TCRdb copy retains only in-frame clones and omits some. The repertoire holds some 150,000 clones, with 65% to 85% as singletons. The sequenced sample was PBMCs. These receptors were taken from a man aged 60-69 years in good health and CMV-seronegative.

V is TRBV7-7 and J is TRBJ2-7; 10 nucleotides align to TRBD1. From germline, CDR1 is SSHAT and CDR2 FNYEAQ (reference sequence). With V trimmed by 5 bases and J by 5 bases, 6 bases remained unmatched. CDR3 length equals 14 residues. CDR3 sequence reads: CASSPGQGVHEQYF. CDR3 in DNA: TGTGCCAGCAGCCCTGGACAGGGGGTCCACGAGCAGTACTTC. Looking up the rest from reference TRBV7-7 and TRBJ2-7 gives the full variable domain: GAGVSQSPRYKVTKRGQDVTLRCDPISSHATLYWYQQALGQGPEFLTYFNYEAQPDKSGLPSDRFSAERPEGSISTLTIQRTEQRDSAMYRCASSPGQGVHEQYFGPGTRLTVT.

This clone was counted only a few times. The gene calls are TRBV19 and TRBJ2-3, with a tentative D call TRBD2 (5 bases). CDR3 length: 15 amino acids. V lost 4 bases and J lost 3, with 14 bases in between. Germline assignment: CDR1 LNHDA and CDR2 SQIVND (reference sequence). The CDR3, as DNA: TGTGCCAGTAGTAGGACCCGGGATGGGACAGATACGCAGTATTTT. As protein: CASSRTRDGTDTQYF.

The sample holds a few counts of this clone. CDR3 sequence (DNA): TGTGCCAGCAGCTTAGGGACAAATAGTAACGAGCAGTACTTC. As protein: CASSLGTNSNEQYF. The V and J genes are TRBV7-9 and TRBJ2-7, with D possibly TRBD1 on 5 matching bases. Germline CDR1 reads SEHNR; CDR2 reads FQNEAQ (reference sequence). CDR3 size: 14 residues. V dropped 1 base and J dropped 5 bases, with 12 bases sitting between them.

Comment on this clone: Other DNA sequences in the same sample also yield this CDR3. The chain has TRBV14 and TRBJ1-1; a possible D gene is TRBD1 (5 bases). Trimming shortened V by 3 bases and J by 3 bases, and 8 bases separated the two germline ends. CDR1 is SGHDN and CDR2 is FVKESK in the germline V gene. The CDR3 length is 13 residues. The CDR3 is CASSQGLDTEAFF. The CDR3 DNA sequence: TGTGCCAGCAGCCAGGGGCTGGACACTGAAGCTTTCTTT. Full variable domain (remainder filled in from reference TRBV14 and TRBJ1-1): EAGVTQFPSHSVIEKGQTVTLRCDPISGHDNLYWYRRVMGKEIKFLLHFVKESKQDESGMPNNRFLAERTGGTYSTLKVQPAELEDSGVYFCASSQGLDTEAFFGQGTRLTVV.

This chain joins TRBV4-3 and TRBJ1-5; D is unclear. The V gene lost 0 bases and the J gene lost 0 bases, with 15 bases spanning the gap. This CDR3 spans 18 amino acids. Germline values: CDR1 LGHNA, CDR2 YSLEER. The CDR3 region is CASSQDLGQHLSNQPQHF. Written as DNA, the CDR3 is TGCGCCAGCAGCCAAGATCTTGGGCAGCATCTTAGCAATCAGCCCCAGCATTTT.

V usage is TRBV7-2 and J usage is TRBJ2-7; a possible D gene is TRBD1 (6 bases). Trimming removed 5 bases from V and 3 bases from J, with 14 bases in between. Germline assignment: CDR1 SGHTA and CDR2 FQGNSA. The CDR3 runs 14 residues. This CDR3 is CASSQTGTIYEQYF. Here the CDR3 DNA reads TGTGCCAGCAGCCAAACCGGGACAATCTACGAGCAGTACTTC. Together with reference TRBV7-2 and TRBJ2-7, the CDR3 gives the full variable domain: GAGVSQSPSNKVTEKGKDVELRCDPISGHTALYWYRQSLGQGLEFLIYFQGNSAPDKSGLPSDRFSAERTGGSVSTLTIQRTQQEDSAVYLCASSQTGTIYEQYFGPGTRLTVT.

The rearrangement uses TRBV11-1 and TRBJ1-1; unclear D gene. The CDR3 is made up of 13 amino acids. Trimming cost V 11 bases and J 3 bases, with 16 bases left between them. Germline values: CDR1 SGHAT, CDR2 FQDESV (reference sequence). The CDR3 here is CAGRKDSHTEAFF. Written as DNA, the CDR3 is TGTGCCGGAAGAAAGGACTCCCACACTGAAGCTTTCTTT.

The chain couples TRBV7-9 to TRBJ2-7, with 7 nucleotides matching TRBD1. The CDR3 sequence is 13 residues long. Trimming removed 3 bases from V and 2 bases from J; junction bases left unmatched: 1. Looked up from germline, CDR1 is SEHNR and CDR2 is FQNEAQ (reference sequence). The CDR3 nucleotides read TGTGCCAGCAGCTTCAGGGGGACCTACGAGCAGTACTTC. Encoded protein: CASSFRGTYEQYF.

The genes are TRBV28 and TRBJ2-2; D ambiguous. Per the germline V gene, CDR1 is MDHEN and CDR2 is SYDVKM. This CDR3 region has 14 residues. The ends were cut back, 3 bases at V and 3 bases at J, with 8 bases in the middle. The CDR3 loop is CASSLSQDTGELFF. The CDR3 nucleotides are TGTGCCAGCAGTTTGTCGCAGGACACCGGGGAGCTGTTTTTT.

This clone occurred once. Other nucleotide sequences in the sample specify the same CDR3. The rearrangement joins TRBV18 to TRBJ2-3; D uncertain. CDR3 length: 14 amino acids. Trimming left V 3 bases short and J 0 bases short, with 7 bases between. Germline values: CDR1 KGHSH, CDR2 LQKENI. The CDR3 DNA sequence: TGTGCCAGCTCACCCAATACTAGCACAGATACGCAGTATTTT. Its protein is CASSPNTSTDTQYF.

The CDR3 nucleotides read TGTGCCATCAGTACCACAGGGTTGGAATTGAACACTGAAGCTTTCTTT. The encoded protein is CAISTTGLELNTEAFF. The chain uses TRBV10-3 and TRBJ1-1, with D perhaps TRBD1 (6 bases). Trimming left V 5 bases short and J 0 bases short, with 16 bases between. CDR1 and CDR2 (germline): ENHRY, SYGVKD. The CDR3 sequence is 16 residues long.

The CDR3: CASSESAGEVADTQYF. CDR3 coding DNA: TGCGCCAGCAGTGAGTCCGCGGGAGAGGTCGCAGATACGCAGTATTTT. The rearrangement links TRBV10-2 to TRBJ2-3; 7 nucleotides align to TRBD2. CDR3 length equals 16 residues. Germline V gene sequence: CDR1 WSHSY, CDR2 SAAADI. The J segment lost 4 bases and the V segment lost 0 bases, leaving 7 bases of the junction unmatched.

V and J are TRBV13 and TRBJ2-1, with TRBD2 matching over 10 bases. The V gene end was trimmed by 4 bases and the J gene end by 0 bases; junction bases not matched to a gene: 15. Germline values: CDR1 PRHDT, CDR2 FYEKMQ (reference sequence). This CDR3 has 20 residues. CDR3 sequence reads: CASSSLSGGSGQSSYNEQFF. DNA of the CDR3: TGTGCCAGCAGCTCACTTAGCGGGGGGAGTGGACAAAGCTCCTACAATGAGCAGTTCTTC.

V is TRBV5-1 and J is TRBJ2-1; 11 nucleotides agree with TRBD2. Germline assignment: CDR1 SGHRS and CDR2 YFSETQ. CDR3 length: 15 residues. J was trimmed by 8 bases and V by 0 bases; bases with no gene match: 4. For the CDR3, the DNA is TGCGCCAGCAGCTTGGGACTAGCGGGGATCTATGAGCAGTTCTTC. Protein sequence: CASSLGLAGIYEQFF.

The chain employs TRBV7-9 and TRBJ2-3, with 9 bases aligning to TRBD1. This CDR3 has 16 amino acids. Trimming at V came to 4 bases and at J to 4 bases, leaving 9 bases not matched to a gene. The germline V gene has CDR1 SEHNR and CDR2 FQNEAQ (reference sequence). The CDR3 loop reads CASSSSGTGLADTQYF. Written as DNA, the CDR3 is TGTGCCAGCAGCTCATCCGGGACAGGGTTGGCAGATACGCAGTATTTT. Looking up the rest from reference TRBV7-9 and TRBJ2-3 gives the full variable domain: DTGVSQNPRHKITKRGQNVTFRCDPISEHNRLYWYRQTLGQGPEFLTYFQNEAQLEKSRLLSDRFSAERPKGSFSTLEIQRTEQGDSAMYLCASSSSGTGLADTQYFGPGTRLTVL.

V gene TRBV28 combines with J gene TRBJ2-7, with 8 bases that match TRBD1. Per the germline V gene, CDR1 is MDHEN and CDR2 is SYDVKM. The CDR3 extends over 12 amino acids. The V segment lost 5 bases and the J segment 5 bases; nucleotides outside the gene matches: 2. DNA for the CDR3: TGTGCCAGCAGTCCACAGGGGGACGAGCAGTACTTC. It codes for CASSPQGDEQYF.

This CDR3 reads CASRSTGGPTEAFF. CDR3 in DNA: TGTGCCAGCAGATCCACAGGGGGCCCCACTGAAGCTTTCTTT. The V call is TRBV27, the J call TRBJ1-1; 9 positions match TRBD1. Germline-derived CDR1 and CDR2 are MNHEY and SMNVEV (reference sequence). With 6 bases clipped from V and 4 bases from J, the junction kept 6 bases outside the gene matches. The CDR3 consists of 14 residues.

The table lists this clone with a count of one. The J gene is TRBJ1-4, the V gene TRBV11-2; no clear D gene. From germline, CDR1 is SGHAT and CDR2 FQNNGV. Trimming took 6 bases from V and 5 from J, leaving 7 bases between them. This CDR3 contains 12 residues. The CDR3 DNA follows: TGTGCCAGCAGACGGGTCAATGAAAAACTGTTTTTT. Its protein product is CASRRVNEKLFF.

This rearrangement joins TRBV10-1 to TRBJ2-1; D possibly corresponds to TRBD1 (5 bases). The CDR3 contains 15 residues. V was trimmed by 0 bases and J by 7 bases, leaving 13 bases between them. Germline V CDR1 and CDR2: WNHNN, SYGVQD (reference sequence). The CDR3 spells CASSESPGRGNEQFF. In DNA form, the CDR3 reads TGCGCCAGCAGTGAGTCCCCAGGGCGTGGGAATGAGCAGTTCTTC.

The J gene is TRBJ2-3, the V gene TRBV27; 9 bases agree with TRBD1. With 6 bases clipped from V and 3 bases from J, the junction kept 4 bases outside the gene matches. CDR1 is MNHEY and CDR2 is SMNVEV in the germline V gene (reference sequence). This CDR3 is 14 amino acids long. Here the CDR3 reads CASRGQGRTDTQYF. CDR3 DNA: TGTGCCAGCAGGGGACAGGGTAGGACAGATACGCAGTATTTT.

The rearrangement joins TRBV19 to TRBJ2-6; 10 nucleotides line up with TRBD1. This CDR3 spans 21 amino acids. Germline V lookup: CDR1 LNHDA, CDR2 SQIVND (reference sequence). Trimming cost V 1 base and J 0 bases; bases outside gene matches: 12. As DNA, the CDR3 is TGTGCCAGTAGTATAGTTGGACAGGGGGTTGGGCTCAGCTCTGGGGCCAACGTCCTGACTTTC. It specifies CASSIVGQGVGLSSGANVLTF.

The V call is TRBV5-4, the J call TRBJ2-3; D possibly corresponds to TRBD2 (6 bases). Between the trimmed V and J ends, which lost 0 bases and 2 bases, there was a span of 7 bases. This CDR3 is built from 14 residues. Per the germline V gene, CDR1 is SGHNT and CDR2 is YYREEE (reference sequence). The CDR3 loop is CASSLGGVTDTQYF. The CDR3 DNA is TGTGCCAGCAGCTTGGGGGGGGTCACAGATACGCAGTATTTT.

This chain links TRBV5-1 with TRBJ1-1, with D uncertain. Germline CDR1 SGHRS, CDR2 YFSETQ. The V and J ends lost 2 bases and 11 bases respectively, with 19 bases between them. This CDR3 is 14 amino acids long. CDR3 DNA sequence: TGCGCCAGCAGCTTCGTTTTACTCGGGGTGGGGGCTTTCTTT. This sequence encodes CASSFVLLGVGAFF.

This chain connects TRBV27 to TRBJ2-7; TRBD2 matches at 11 bases. Per germline, CDR1 MNHEY and CDR2 SMNVEV (reference sequence). V shed 8 bases, J shed 6 bases, and the junction held 9 bases outside the gene matches. The CDR3 spans 14 residues. The CDR3: CASVGLAGGFEQYF. The CDR3 DNA reads as TGTGCCAGCGTAGGATTAGCGGGAGGGTTCGAGCAGTACTTC.

This clone turned up a few times. The chain combines TRBV19 with TRBJ1-4; 7 bases match TRBD1. CDR1 LNHDA and CDR2 SQIVND come from the germline V gene (reference sequence). The CDR3 totals 15 residues. Trimming at V came to 7 bases and at J to 5 bases, leaving 10 bases not matched to a gene. The CDR3 bases are TGTGCCAGTACCTCTACCGGGACAGAGAATGAAAAACTGTTTTTT. Translation: CASTSTGTENEKLFF.

Of note for this clone: The CDR3 carries no conserved terminal phenylalanine or tryptophan, so it likely arises from a read error. This sequence joins TRBV28 and TRBJ2-4; 12 bases agree with TRBD1. The CDR3 runs 18 residues. J lost 5 bases, V lost 5 bases, and 13 bases had no gene match. Germline V gene lookup returns CDR1 MDHEN and CDR2 SYDVKM. This CDR3 is CASSPMPGQGAPENIQYS. The CDR3 region has the DNA TGTGCCAGCAGTCCGATGCCGGGACAGGGGGCGCCGGAAAACATTCAGTACTCC.

There are a few counts of this clone. The V call is TRBV5-1, the J call TRBJ2-5, with D possibly matching TRBD1 (6 bases). This CDR3 has 15 residues. Trimming took off 4 bases at V and 2 bases at J, with 15 bases between the two ends. Germline V gives CDR1 SGHRS, CDR2 YFSETQ. CDR3 nucleotides: TGCGCCAGCAGCACGGACCCGGGACAACAAGAGACCCAGTACTTC. Its translation: CASSTDPGQQETQYF. The variable domain in full, completed from reference TRBV5-1 and TRBJ2-5, reads KAGVTQTPRYLIKTRGQQVTLSCSPISGHRSVSWYQQTPGQGLQFLFEYFSETQRNKGNFPGRFSGRQFSNSRSEMNVSTLELGDSALYLCASSTDPGQQETQYFGPGTRLLVL.

Note on this clone: Relative to the germline gene, one junction end is altered; a read error may explain this. The gene calls are TRBV11-2 and TRBJ2-7; 7 bases align to TRBD1. Germline V gene lookup returns CDR1 SGHAT and CDR2 FQNNGV. The CDR3 is 12 residues long. CDR3 DNA sequence: TGTGCCAGCAGCTTCTCCTCCGGGACAGAAAACTTC. This encodes CASSFSSGTENF.